The 2 T cell receptor beta chains below were found in one sample sequenced in a study of Ad26.COV2.S vaccination and SARS-CoV-2 variants. The repertoire was sequenced with immunoSEQ multiplex PCR; TCRdb's copy has only in-frame clones and lacks some. The data hold more than 150,000 clones, with 70% to 90% observed a single time. The specimen was peripheral blood, collected after recovery from COVID-19. The receptor set was obtained from a human donor who had recovered from COVID-19.

In its sample, this clone was seen once. The V call is TRBV7-9, the J call TRBJ2-5; 15 bases line up with TRBD2. Trimming cost V 1 base and J 9 bases; bases outside gene matches: 6. Germline CDR1 SEHNR, CDR2 FQNEAQ (reference sequence). The CDR3 is made up of 16 amino acids. CDR3 in DNA: TGTGCCAGCAGCTTAGAGGGACTAGCGGGAGGAACGCCCCAGTACTTC. Protein sequence: CASSLEGLAGGTPQYF.

V usage is TRBV28 and J usage is TRBJ2-3; 9 bases are a match to TRBD2. Germline V gene data show CDR1 as MDHEN and CDR2 as SYDVKM. This CDR3 is built from 15 residues. The ends lost 5 bases at V and 3 bases at J; junction bases unmatched: 6. In DNA form, the CDR3 reads TGTGCCAGCAGTCCCGGACTAGCGAGGACAGATACGCAGTATTTT. It encodes CASSPGLARTDTQYF.